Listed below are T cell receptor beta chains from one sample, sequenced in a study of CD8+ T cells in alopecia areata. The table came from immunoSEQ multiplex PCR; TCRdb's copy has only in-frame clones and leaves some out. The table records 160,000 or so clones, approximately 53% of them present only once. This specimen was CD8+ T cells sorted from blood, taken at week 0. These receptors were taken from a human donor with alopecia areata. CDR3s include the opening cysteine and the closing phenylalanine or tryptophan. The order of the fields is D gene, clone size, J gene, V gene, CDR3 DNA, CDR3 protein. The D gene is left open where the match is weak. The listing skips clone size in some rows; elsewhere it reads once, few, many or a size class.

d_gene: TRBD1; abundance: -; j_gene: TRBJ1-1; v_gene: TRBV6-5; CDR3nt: TGTGCCAGCAGTTCGATCGGGACAGGGGGCACTGAAGCTTTCTTT; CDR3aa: CASSSIGTGGTEAFF
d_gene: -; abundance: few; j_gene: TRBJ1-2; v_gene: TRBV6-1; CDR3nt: TGTGCCAGCAGTGATCGGCAGGGCATGGCCTTC; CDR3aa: CASSDRQGMAF
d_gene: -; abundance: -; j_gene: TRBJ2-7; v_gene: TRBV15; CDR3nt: TGTGCCACCAGCGGCCGGGACGTGCACTCCTACGAGCAGTACTTC; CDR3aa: CATSGRDVHSYEQYF
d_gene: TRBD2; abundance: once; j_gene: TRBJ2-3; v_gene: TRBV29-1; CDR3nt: TGCAGCGTTGAGGAGCCCCTTAGCGGGGGGCGGGATACGCAGTATTTT; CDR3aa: CSVEEPLSGGRDTQYF
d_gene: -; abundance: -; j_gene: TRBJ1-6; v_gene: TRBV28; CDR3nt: TGTGCCAGCAGTTTAGCAAAAAGACAGGCTAATTCACCCCTCCACTTT; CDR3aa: CASSLAKRQANSPLHF
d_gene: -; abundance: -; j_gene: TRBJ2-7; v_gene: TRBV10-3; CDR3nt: TGTGCCATCAGTGAGTTGATGGGGGTCTCCTACGAGCAGTACTTC; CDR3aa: CAISELMGVSYEQYF
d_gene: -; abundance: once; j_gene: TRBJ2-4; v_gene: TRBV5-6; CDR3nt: TGTGCCAGCAGCTGGAGACCTCGAATTGGGGGCAAAAACATTCAGTACTTC; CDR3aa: CASSWRPRIGGKNIQYF
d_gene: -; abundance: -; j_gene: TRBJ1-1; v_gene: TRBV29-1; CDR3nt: TGCAGCGTTGAGGGCACTGAAGCTTTCTTT; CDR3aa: CSVEGTEAFF
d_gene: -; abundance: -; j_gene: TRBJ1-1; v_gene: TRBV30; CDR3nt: TGTGCCTGGAGCGAAGGGGTTCGGGGTACTGAAGCTTTCTTT; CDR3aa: CAWSEGVRGTEAFF
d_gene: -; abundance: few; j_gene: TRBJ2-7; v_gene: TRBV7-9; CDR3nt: TGTGCCAGCAGCCATGACAGTTCTCCTACATACGAGCAGTACTTC; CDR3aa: CASSHDSSPTYEQYF
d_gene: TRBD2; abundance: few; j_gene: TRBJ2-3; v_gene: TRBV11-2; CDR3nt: TGTGCCAGCAGCTACGCGGGAGAAAACACAGATACGCAGTATTTT; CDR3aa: CASSYAGENTDTQYF
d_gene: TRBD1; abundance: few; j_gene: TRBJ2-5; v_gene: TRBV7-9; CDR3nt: TGTGCCAGCAGCTCGATGGACAGGGGGCTGGAGACCCAGTACTTC; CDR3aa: CASSSMDRGLETQYF
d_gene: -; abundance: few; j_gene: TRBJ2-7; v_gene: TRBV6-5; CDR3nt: TGTGCCAGCAGTTACAATAGAGGGAACGAGCAGTACTTC; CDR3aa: CASSYNRGNEQYF
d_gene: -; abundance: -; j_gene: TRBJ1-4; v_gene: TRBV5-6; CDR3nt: TGTGCCAGCAGCCTCGGGGCGTTGGGTGAAAAACTGTTTTTT; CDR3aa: CASSLGALGEKLFF
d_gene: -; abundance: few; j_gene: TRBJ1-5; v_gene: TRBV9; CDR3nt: TGTGCCAGCAGCGTAGGCGTCGGTAGCAATCAGCCCCAGCATTTT; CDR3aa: CASSVGVGSNQPQHF
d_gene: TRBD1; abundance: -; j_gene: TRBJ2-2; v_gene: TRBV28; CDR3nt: TGTGCCAGCAGCTGGACAGGGGGTTCCGGGGAGCTGTTTTTT; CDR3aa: CASSWTGGSGELFF
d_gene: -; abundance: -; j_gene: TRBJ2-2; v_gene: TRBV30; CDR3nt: TGTGCCTGGAGCCACAGGGTCGGGGAGCTGTTTTTT; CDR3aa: CAWSHRVGELFF
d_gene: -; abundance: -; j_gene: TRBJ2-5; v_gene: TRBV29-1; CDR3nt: TGCAGCGTTGACCCTGCTAGCAGCCAAGAGACCCAGTACTTC; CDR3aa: CSVDPASSQETQYF